This T cell receptor beta chain emerged from a study of T cell repertoires in cytomegalovirus infection (dated by TCRdb to about 2019). With regard to the full study: Alongside well-studied HLA-B-restricted epitopes, the peptide stimulations were aimed at recently identified HLA-C-restricted CMV epitopes, whose presentation resists viral immunomodulation. Because public TCR beta signatures pointed to carriage of CMV infection together with the matching HLA type, the HLA type of each donor mattered for the analysis.

The germline V gene provides CDR1 LGHNA and CDR2 YNFKEQ. The junction carries 15 bases between V and J, which are trimmed by 0 bases and 3 bases respectively. The CDR3 covers 18 residues, taking in both the cysteine and the phenylalanine. The kept DNA is CDR3 alone, 54 bases in frame from the first base. The sample's treatment or condition label is to be understood as: in vitro stimulation with specific CMV peptide epitopes to enrich CMV-specific T cells. This clonotype was detected a few times. Its specific antigen is unknown. No much larger clonotype is one base removed from it; base qualities were not supplied. Broad study findings and their caveats: The ex vivo response was dominated by HLA-C-restricted CMV-specific TCR beta clonotypes, which also provided the single most frequent clonotype in two of eight donors. In both this cohort and an independent cohort of several hundred donors, the cumulative frequency of public TCR beta family members distinguished carriers of CMV infection plus the relevant HLA type.

The sequencing machine was an Illumina HiSeq 1500. The raw public data were reprocessed by TCRdb itself: fastp quality trimming at Q25, MiXCR clonotype calling, in-frame beta chains only. Rows with one shared CDR3 protein collapse into an entry with the most common genes and DNA. The sample has about a million distinct CDR3 sequences on record, 30% to 40% of them singletons. The top ten clones comprise roughly 13% of the sample. The chain was built from TRBV4-2 and TRBJ1-6; the D gene is perhaps TRBD1, on 5 matching bases. This clonotype was sampled from a human donor in good health (CMV status not recorded). Some clones in this sample may be carry-over from other donors' samples. The input for sequencing was cultured CD8+ T cells from PBMCs, taken from culture after CMV antigen stimulation. Here is the DNA: TGTGCCAGCAGCCAAGATTGGGACCCAATGGGCTATAATTCACCCCTCCACTTT. Its translation reads: CASSQDWDPMGYNSPLHF.